This T cell receptor (beta chain) was sequenced for a study of blood T cell repertoires in COVID-19. Turning to the study itself: Acute and convalescent COVID-19 specimens originated in the United States, Italy and Spain. Nucleic acid was either cDNA or gDNA, and it came from T cells, B-cell-depleted T cells, or PBMCs.

The V segment lost 3 bases and the J segment 4 bases; nucleotides outside the gene matches: 7. This CDR3 spans 15 amino acids. Germline values: CDR1 KGHSH, CDR2 LQKENI. Per the study methods: Counts of nucleated cells, estimated from reference gene primer amplification, were obtained. Generated by immunoSEQ multiplex PCR, the TCRdb table keeps only in-frame clones and is missing some. The V and J calls and clone size were taken over from that table, and D and trimming were inferred from the DNA. The table lists about 140,000 clones, 80% to 90% of them singletons. This sequence originates from a man in his sixties with active or convalescent COVID-19. The material sequenced was peripheral blood. V usage is TRBV18 and J usage is TRBJ1-1; the match to TRBD1 covers 8 bases. CDR3 in amino acids: CASSPPQGGGTEAFF. The CDR3 region has the DNA TGTGCCAGCTCACCTCCACAGGGGGGAGGCACTGAAGCTTTCTTT.